The clone carrying this T cell receptor (beta chain) occurred many times. Its cognate antigen is unknown. The data stem from a study of human T cells and chemical hapten exposure. For the study at large: Diphenylcyclopropenone, dosed weekly to the scalp, was given to patients throughout the approximately 24-week study. DPC (0.01%) was patch tested on the upper back and read at 6 days. Patients having alopecia areata, totalis or universalis were mostly female. Study results and limitations: PT1 expanded TCR counts and patch test score correlated positively.

Germline lookup yields CDR1 MDHEN and CDR2 SYDVKM. V shed 8 bases and J shed 4 bases, with 12 bases lying between them. CDR3 length: 13 amino acids. Time point defined: pre-sensitization, week 0. Treatment denoted: therapeutic diphenylcyclopropenone sensitization with weekly scalp DPC. TCRdb used MiXCR to reprocess the RACE reads, holding one entry per CDR3 protein. This table has over 300,000 distinct CDR3 sequences, 4.5% to 5.5% appearing once. The chain combines TRBV28 with TRBJ1-3; D is undetermined. The sample consisted of whole blood, taken in connection with sensitization to the hapten diphenylcyclopropenone (DPC). The clonotype was recovered from a woman aged 45-65 years with alopecia areata. Some clones in this sample may be carry-over from other donors' samples. CDR3 region: CASPEPAGNTIYF. In nucleotides, the CDR3 is TGTGCCAGCCCCGAGCCGGCGGGAAACACCATATATTTT.